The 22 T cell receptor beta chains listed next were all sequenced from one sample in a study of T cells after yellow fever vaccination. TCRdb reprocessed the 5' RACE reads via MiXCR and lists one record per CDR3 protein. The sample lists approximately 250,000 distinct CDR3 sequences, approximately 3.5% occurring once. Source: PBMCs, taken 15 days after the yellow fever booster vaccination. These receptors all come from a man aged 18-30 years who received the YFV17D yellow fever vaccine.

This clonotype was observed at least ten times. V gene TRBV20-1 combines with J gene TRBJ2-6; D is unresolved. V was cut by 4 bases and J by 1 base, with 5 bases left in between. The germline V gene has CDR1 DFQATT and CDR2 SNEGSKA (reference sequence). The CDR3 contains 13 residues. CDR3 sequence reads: CSATQSGANVLTF. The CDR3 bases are TGCAGTGCTACTCAATCTGGGGCCAACGTCCTGACTTTC.

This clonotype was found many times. The CDR3: CSAPRGARQETQYF. CDR3 DNA: TGCAGTGCTCCGCGGGGGGCCAGGCAAGAGACCCAGTACTTC. The chain is built from TRBV20-1 and TRBJ2-5; TRBD2 agrees at 8 bases. Trimming at V came to 5 bases and at J to 2 bases, leaving 7 bases not matched to a gene. Germline CDR1 reads DFQATT; CDR2 reads SNEGSKA (reference sequence). This CDR3 has 14 amino acids.

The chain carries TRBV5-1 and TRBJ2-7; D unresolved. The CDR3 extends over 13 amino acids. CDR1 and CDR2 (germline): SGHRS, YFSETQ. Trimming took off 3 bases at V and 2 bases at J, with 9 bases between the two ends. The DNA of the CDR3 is TGCGCCAGCAGCTACACTGAAGCCTACGAGCAGTACTTC. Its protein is CASSYTEAYEQYF.

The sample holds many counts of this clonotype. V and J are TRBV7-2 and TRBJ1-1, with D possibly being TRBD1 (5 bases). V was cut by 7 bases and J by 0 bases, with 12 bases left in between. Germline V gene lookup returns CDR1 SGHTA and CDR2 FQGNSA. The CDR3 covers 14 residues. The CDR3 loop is CASKVGGLNTEAFF. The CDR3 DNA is TGTGCCAGCAAAGTGGGGGGATTGAACACTGAAGCTTTCTTT.

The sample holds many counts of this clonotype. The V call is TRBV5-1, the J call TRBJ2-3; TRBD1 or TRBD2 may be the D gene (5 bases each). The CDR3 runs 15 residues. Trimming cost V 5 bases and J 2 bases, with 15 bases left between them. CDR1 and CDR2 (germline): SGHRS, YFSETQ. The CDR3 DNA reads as TGCGCCAGCAGGGGACCTACTCTAAACACAGATACGCAGTATTTT. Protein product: CASRGPTLNTDTQYF.

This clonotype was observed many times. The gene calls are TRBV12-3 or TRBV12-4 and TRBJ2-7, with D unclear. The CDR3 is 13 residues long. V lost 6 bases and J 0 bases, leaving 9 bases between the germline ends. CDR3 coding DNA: TGTGCCAGCAGGTCACAGCCCTCCTACGAGCAGTACTTC. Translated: CASRSQPSYEQYF.

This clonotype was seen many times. CDR3 sequence reads: CASSSTLLRQRTSEAFF. The CDR3 DNA is TGTGCCAGCAGCTCGACCCTCTTGCGGCAGCGAACAAGTGAAGCTTTCTTT. This chain links TRBV5-5 with TRBJ1-1; no reliable D call. V lost 3 bases and J lost 7, with 25 bases in between. Per germline, CDR1 SGHKS and CDR2 YYEKEE (reference sequence). This CDR3 region has 17 residues.

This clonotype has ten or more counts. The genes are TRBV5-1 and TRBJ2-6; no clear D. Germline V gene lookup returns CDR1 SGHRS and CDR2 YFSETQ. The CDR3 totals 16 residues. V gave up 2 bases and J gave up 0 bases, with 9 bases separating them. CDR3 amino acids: CASSLGQISGANVLTF. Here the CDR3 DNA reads TGCGCCAGCAGCTTAGGCCAGATCTCTGGGGCCAACGTCCTGACTTTC.

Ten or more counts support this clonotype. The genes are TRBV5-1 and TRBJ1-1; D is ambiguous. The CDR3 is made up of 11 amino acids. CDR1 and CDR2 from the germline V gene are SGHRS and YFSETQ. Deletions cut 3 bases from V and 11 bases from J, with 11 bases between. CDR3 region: CASSSNKRAFF. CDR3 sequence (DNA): TGCGCCAGCAGCTCGAACAAGAGGGCTTTCTTT.

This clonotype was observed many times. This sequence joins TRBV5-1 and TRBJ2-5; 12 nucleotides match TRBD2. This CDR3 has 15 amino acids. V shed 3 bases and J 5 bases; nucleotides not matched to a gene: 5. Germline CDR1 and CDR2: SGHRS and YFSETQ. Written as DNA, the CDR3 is TGCGCCAGCAGCTCCCTAGCGGGGGGGCCGGAGACCCAGTACTTC. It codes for CASSSLAGGPETQYF.

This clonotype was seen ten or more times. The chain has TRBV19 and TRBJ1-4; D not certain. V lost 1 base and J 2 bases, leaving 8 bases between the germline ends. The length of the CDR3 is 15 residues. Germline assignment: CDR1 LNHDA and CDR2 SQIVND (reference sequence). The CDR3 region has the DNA TGTGCCAGTAGTATAGTCGGAGCCACTAATGAAAAACTGTTTTTT. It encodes CASSIVGATNEKLFF. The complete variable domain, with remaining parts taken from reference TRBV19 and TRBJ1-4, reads DGGITQSPKYLFRKEGQNVTLSCEQNLNHDAMYWYRQDPGQGLRLIYYSQIVNDFQKGDIAEGYSVSREKKESFPLTVTSAQKNPTAFYLCASSIVGATNEKLFFGSGTQLSVL.

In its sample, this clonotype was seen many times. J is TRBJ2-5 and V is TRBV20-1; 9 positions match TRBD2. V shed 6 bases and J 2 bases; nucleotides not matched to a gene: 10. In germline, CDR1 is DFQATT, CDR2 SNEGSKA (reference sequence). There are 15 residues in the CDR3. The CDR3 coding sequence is TGCAGTGCGGAGCAGGCTAGCGGGGCACAAGAGACCCAGTACTTC. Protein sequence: CSAEQASGAQETQYF.

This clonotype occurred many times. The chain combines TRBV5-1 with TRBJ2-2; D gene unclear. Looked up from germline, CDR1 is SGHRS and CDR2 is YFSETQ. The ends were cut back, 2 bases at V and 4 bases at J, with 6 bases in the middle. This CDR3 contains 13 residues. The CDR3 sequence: CASSLQSTGELFF. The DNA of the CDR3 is TGCGCCAGCAGCTTACAGAGCACCGGGGAGCTGTTTTTT.

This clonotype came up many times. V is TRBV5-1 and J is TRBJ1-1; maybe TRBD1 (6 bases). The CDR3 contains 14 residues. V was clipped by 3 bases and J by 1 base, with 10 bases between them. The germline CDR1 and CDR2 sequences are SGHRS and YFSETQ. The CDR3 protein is CASSSQTGNTEAFF. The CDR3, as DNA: TGCGCCAGCAGCTCGCAGACAGGGAACACTGAAGCTTTCTTT.

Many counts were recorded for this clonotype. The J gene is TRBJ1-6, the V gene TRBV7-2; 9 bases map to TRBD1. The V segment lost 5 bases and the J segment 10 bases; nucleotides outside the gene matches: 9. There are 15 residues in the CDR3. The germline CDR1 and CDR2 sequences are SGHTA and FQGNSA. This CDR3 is CASSVGQGRRSPLHF. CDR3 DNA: TGTGCCAGCAGCGTAGGACAGGGGAGACGGTCACCCCTCCACTTT.

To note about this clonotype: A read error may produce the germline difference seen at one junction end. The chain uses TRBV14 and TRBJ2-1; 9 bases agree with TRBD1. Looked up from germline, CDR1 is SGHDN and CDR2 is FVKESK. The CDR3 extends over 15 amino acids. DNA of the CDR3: TGTGCCAGCAGCCAAGTCGAAATCCGGGACAGGGCCCCTCAATTC. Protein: CASSQVEIRDRAPQF.

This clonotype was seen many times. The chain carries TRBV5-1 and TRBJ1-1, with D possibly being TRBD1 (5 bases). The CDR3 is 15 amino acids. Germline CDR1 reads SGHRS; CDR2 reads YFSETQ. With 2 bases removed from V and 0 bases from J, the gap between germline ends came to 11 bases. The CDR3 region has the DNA TGCGCCAGCAGCTTAGGGGCAAGCTTGAACACTGAAGCTTTCTTT. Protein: CASSLGASLNTEAFF.

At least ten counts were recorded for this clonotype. The CDR3 reads CASSQDLGGRDRRYWEQYV. CDR3 DNA: TGCGCCAGCAGCCAAGATCTTGGCGGGCGGGACAGGAGGTACTGGGAGCAGTACGTC. The V and J genes are TRBV4-3 and TRBJ2-7; TRBD1 agrees at 8 bases. The CDR3 runs to 19 residues. CDR1 is LGHNA, CDR2 YSLEER, per germline. Trimming at V came to 0 bases and at J to 7 bases, leaving 20 bases not matched to a gene.

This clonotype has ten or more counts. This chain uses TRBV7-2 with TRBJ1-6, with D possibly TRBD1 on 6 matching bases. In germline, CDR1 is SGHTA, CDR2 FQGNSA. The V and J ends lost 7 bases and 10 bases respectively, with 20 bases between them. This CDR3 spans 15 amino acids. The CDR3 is CASTTDRRGLSPLHF. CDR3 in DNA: TGTGCCAGCACGACGGACAGACGGGGCCTCTCACCCCTCCACTTT.

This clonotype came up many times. The CDR3: CSATSGGLKNEQFF. The CDR3, as DNA: TGCAGTGCGACTAGCGGGGGGCTGAAAAATGAGCAGTTCTTC. V gene TRBV20-1 combines with J gene TRBJ2-1, with 13 bases that match TRBD2. Looked up from germline, CDR1 is DFQATT and CDR2 is SNEGSKA (reference sequence). J gave up 7 bases and V 6 bases, and 6 bases lay outside the gene matches. This CDR3 contains 14 residues.

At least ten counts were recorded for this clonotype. Written as DNA, the CDR3 is TGTGCCAGCAGATTCGACACGAACACTGAAGCTTTCTTT. Translation gives CASRFDTNTEAFF. This chain uses TRBV7-9 with TRBJ1-1; unclear D gene. The CDR3 is made up of 13 amino acids. Germline V gives CDR1 SEHNR, CDR2 FQNEAQ (reference sequence). V lost 6 bases and J lost 1, with 9 bases in between.

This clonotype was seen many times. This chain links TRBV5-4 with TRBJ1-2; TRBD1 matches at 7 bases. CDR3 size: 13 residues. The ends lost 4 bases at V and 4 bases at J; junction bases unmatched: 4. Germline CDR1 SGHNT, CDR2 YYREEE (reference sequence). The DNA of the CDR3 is TGTGCCAGCAGCCGGACAGGTCTCTATGGCTACACCTTC. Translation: CASSRTGLYGYTF. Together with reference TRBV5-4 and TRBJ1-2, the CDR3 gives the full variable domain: ETGVTQSPTHLIKTRGQQVTLRCSSQSGHNTVSWYQQALGQGPQFIFQYYREEENGRGNFPPRFSGLQFPNYSSELNVNALELDDSALYLCASSRTGLYGYTFGSGTRLTVV.